This T cell receptor beta chain derives from a study of cytomegalovirus exposure and HLA in healthy donors. Study context: It was reported in a later analysis that the same platform had been used for the 110 or so validation repertoires as for the 666 first-cohort repertoires. Notes on the study in general: Both high specificity and high sensitivity reportedly marked the classifier's diagnosis of cytomegalovirus status. Cytomegalovirus association was assigned to 170 or so TCR beta chains. TCR clusters originating in the first cohort tended to co-occur in the approximately 120 validation repertoires, according to a later analysis.

Sequencing was performed with immunoSEQ multiplex PCR; in TCRdb, only in-frame clones are kept and a portion is missing. The profile shows more than 85,000 clones, about 95% of them singletons. Details on this clone: The antigen is unknown.

V lost 2 bases, J lost 1 base, and 3 bases stayed unmatched. In germline, CDR1 is SGHRS, CDR2 YFSETQ. This CDR3 region has 16 residues. This sequence was found in a woman younger than 35 in good health and CMV-seronegative. Source material: PBMCs. The chain is built from TRBV5-1 and TRBJ2-4, with 10 bases fitting TRBD1. The CDR3 region is CASSFRQGAAKNIQYF. The CDR3 region has the DNA TGCGCCAGCAGCTTCCGACAGGGGGCGGCCAAAAACATTCAGTACTTC.